The 14 T cell receptor beta chains presented below share a single source sample, sequenced in a study of blood T cell repertoires in COVID-19. Clones were read by immunoSEQ multiplex PCR, and TCRdb kept only the in-frame ones, dropping some. The repertoire consists of about 200,000 clones, with approximately 82% occurring once and the leading ten covering approximately 4.7%. Sequenced material: PBMCs or T cells enriched from blood (not recorded which). All receptors come from a woman aged 60-75 years with acute COVID-19.

This chain uses TRBV7-9 with TRBJ2-7; a weak D match, TRBD2 (6 bases). Germline CDR1 reads SEHNR; CDR2 reads FQNEAQ (reference sequence). V was clipped by 5 bases and J by 5 bases, with 13 bases between them. The CDR3 extends over 13 amino acids. The CDR3 protein is CASSPEGGHEQYF. In nucleotides, the CDR3 is TGTGCCAGCAGCCCGGAGGGAGGTCACGAGCAGTACTTC. The complete variable domain, with remaining parts taken from reference TRBV7-9 and TRBJ2-7, reads DTGVSQNPRHKITKRGQNVTFRCDPISEHNRLYWYRQTLGQGPEFLTYFQNEAQLEKSRLLSDRFSAERPKGSFSTLEIQRTEQGDSAMYLCASSPEGGHEQYFGPGTRLTVT.

V is TRBV7-8 and J is TRBJ1-5; D call uncertain. Trimming took 1 base from V and 0 from J, leaving 10 bases between them. This CDR3 has 16 amino acids. The germline V gene encodes CDR1 SGHVS and CDR2 FQNEAQ. The CDR3 sequence is CASSLGQANSNQPQHF. The CDR3 DNA is TGTGCCAGCAGCTTAGGCCAGGCAAATAGCAATCAGCCCCAGCATTTT. Using reference TRBV7-8 and TRBJ1-5 for the parts outside the CDR3, the full variable domain is GAGVSQSPRYKVAKRGQDVALRCDPISGHVSLFWYQQALGQGPEFLTYFQNEAQLDKSGLPSDRFFAERPEGSVSTLKIQRTQQEDSAVYLCASSLGQANSNQPQHFGDGTRLSIL.

V gene TRBV6-5 combines with J gene TRBJ1-5; D may be TRBD1 (6 bases). The CDR3 contains 14 residues. The germline gives CDR1 MNHEY, CDR2 SVGAGI. Trimming left V 6 bases short and J 5 bases short, with 14 bases between. CDR3: CASSLGGGHQPQHF. CDR3 DNA: TGTGCCAGCAGCCTGGGAGGGGGACATCAGCCCCAGCATTTT.

The V call is TRBV4-3, the J call TRBJ1-3; maybe TRBD1 (5 bases). Germline loops: CDR1 LGHNA, CDR2 YSLEER. The CDR3 has 15 residues. Trimming took 3 bases from V and 2 from J, leaving 11 bases between them. The CDR3 coding sequence is TGCGCCAGCAGCCAGGACGGACATGCTGGAAACACCATATATTTT. Amino acid sequence: CASSQDGHAGNTIYF.

This chain joins TRBV29-1 and TRBJ1-1; D is undetermined. Germline V gene data show CDR1 as SQVTM and CDR2 as ANQGSEA. This CDR3 has 13 amino acids. Trimming cost V 0 bases and J 0 bases, with 5 bases left between them. The CDR3 DNA follows: TGCAGCGTTGAAGAGGGCATGAACACTGAAGCTTTCTTT. It codes for CSVEEGMNTEAFF.

The gene calls are TRBV19 and TRBJ1-5, with D unclear. There are 15 residues in the CDR3. The V and J ends lost 4 bases and 0 bases respectively, with 10 bases between them. CDR1 and CDR2 from the germline V gene are LNHDA and SQIVND (reference sequence). The CDR3 DNA follows: TGTGCCAGTAGTAGCGCGGACTATAGCAATCAGCCCCAGCATTTT. This gives the protein CASSSADYSNQPQHF.

The V and J genes are TRBV7-6 and TRBJ1-1; D possibly corresponds to TRBD1 (5 bases). This CDR3 is 17 amino acids long. Germline loops: CDR1 SGHVS, CDR2 FNYEAQ. V lost 1 base and J lost 1, with 16 bases in between. The CDR3 sequence is CASSLVLLEGRNTEAFF. The CDR3 DNA reads as TGTGCCAGCAGCTTAGTTCTCTTGGAGGGACGGAACACTGAAGCTTTCTTT.

The genes are TRBV28 and TRBJ1-1; D is uncertain. The V and J ends lost 10 bases and 1 base respectively, with 10 bases between them. The CDR3 runs 12 residues. Germline-derived CDR1 and CDR2 are MDHEN and SYDVKM. CDR3 DNA sequence: TGTGCCACCTGCCTAGCGAACACTGAAGCTTTCTTT. It specifies CATCLANTEAFF.

This rearrangement joins TRBV21-1 to TRBJ2-2; the D segment call TRBD2 is taken from the table without a DNA check. TRBV21-1 constitutes a pseudogene. This CDR3 has 17 residues. The CDR3 DNA sequence: TGTGCCAGCAGCAAAGTGAGAGAAGGAGGGGACACCGGGGAGCTGTTTTTT. Protein: CASSKVREGGDTGELFF.

This chain connects TRBV15 to TRBJ1-1, with unresolved D. Germline CDR1 is LNHNV and CDR2 is YYDKDF (reference sequence). V lost 1 base and J lost 4, with 10 bases in between. The CDR3 length is 14 residues. The DNA of the CDR3 is TGTGCCACCAGCAGAGGCCGGGAAACCACTGAAGCTTTCTTT. Translated, it gives CATSRGRETTEAFF.

The chain joins TRBV19 to TRBJ1-4; tentatively, D is TRBD1 (6 bases). Trimming left V 5 bases short and J 4 bases short, with 14 bases between. Germline CDR1 reads LNHDA; CDR2 reads SQIVND (reference sequence). The length of the CDR3 is 15 residues. The CDR3 DNA follows: TGTGCCAGTAGTGCTCGGACAGCACTTAATGAAAAACTGTTTTTT. Its protein product is CASSARTALNEKLFF.

This clone was picked up one time. The CDR3 sequence: CASSLMGHSNQPQHF. CDR3 in DNA: TGTGCCAGCAGCTTAATGGGGCATAGCAATCAGCCCCAGCATTTT. The chain recombines TRBV7-2 with TRBJ1-5; tentatively, D is TRBD1 (5 bases). The CDR3 totals 15 residues. V was trimmed by 2 bases and J by 0 bases, leaving 8 bases between them. CDR1 is SGHTA and CDR2 is FQGNSA in the germline V gene.

The chain employs TRBV19 and TRBJ2-3; D perhaps matches TRBD1 (5 bases). There are 15 residues in the CDR3. Germline V gives CDR1 LNHDA, CDR2 SQIVND (reference sequence). V lost 3 bases, J lost 3 bases, and 13 bases lay in between. The CDR3 DNA follows: TGTGCCAGTAGTATTAGGGGTGTCTCAACAGATACGCAGTATTTT. It yields the protein CASSIRGVSTDTQYF.

The chain recombines TRBV21-1 with TRBJ2-7; TRBD2 reflects the table's D call only, with no check against the DNA. TRBV21-1 is designated a pseudogene. This CDR3 comprises 15 residues. CDR3 bases: TGTGCCAGCAGCAAATGGGGGGGGCCCTTCTACGAGCAGTACGTC. Residues: CASSKWGGPFYEQYV.